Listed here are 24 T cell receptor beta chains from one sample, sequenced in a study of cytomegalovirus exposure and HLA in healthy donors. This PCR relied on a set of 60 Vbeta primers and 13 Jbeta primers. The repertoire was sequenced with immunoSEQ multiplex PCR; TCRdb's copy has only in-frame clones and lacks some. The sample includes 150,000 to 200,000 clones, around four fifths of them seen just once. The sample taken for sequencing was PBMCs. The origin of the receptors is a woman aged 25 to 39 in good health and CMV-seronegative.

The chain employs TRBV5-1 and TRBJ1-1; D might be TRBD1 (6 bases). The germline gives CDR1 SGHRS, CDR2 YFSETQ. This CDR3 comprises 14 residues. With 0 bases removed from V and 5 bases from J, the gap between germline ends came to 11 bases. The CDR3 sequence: CASSLEHRATEAFF. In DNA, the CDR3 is TGCGCCAGCAGCTTGGAACACAGGGCGACTGAAGCTTTCTTT.

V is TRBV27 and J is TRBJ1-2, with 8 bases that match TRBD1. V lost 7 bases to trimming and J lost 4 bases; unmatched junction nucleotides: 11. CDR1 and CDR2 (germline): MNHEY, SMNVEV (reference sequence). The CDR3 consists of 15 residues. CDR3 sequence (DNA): TGTGCCAGCACCCCCAGGACAGGGTTTACCTATGGCTACACCTTC. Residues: CASTPRTGFTYGYTF.

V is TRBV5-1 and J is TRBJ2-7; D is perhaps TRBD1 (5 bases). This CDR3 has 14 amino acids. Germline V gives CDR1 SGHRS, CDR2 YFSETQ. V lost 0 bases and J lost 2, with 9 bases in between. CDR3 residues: CASSLETATYEQYF. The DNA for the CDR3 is TGCGCCAGCAGCTTGGAGACAGCCACCTACGAGCAGTACTTC.

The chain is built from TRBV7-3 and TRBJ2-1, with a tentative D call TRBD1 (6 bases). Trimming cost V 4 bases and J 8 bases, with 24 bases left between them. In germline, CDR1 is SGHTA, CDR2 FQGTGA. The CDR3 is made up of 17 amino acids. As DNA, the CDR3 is TGTGCCAGCAGCTCCGGGTCCGGGACACTCCTTCGGGATGAGCAGTTCTTC. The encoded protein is CASSSGSGTLLRDEQFF.

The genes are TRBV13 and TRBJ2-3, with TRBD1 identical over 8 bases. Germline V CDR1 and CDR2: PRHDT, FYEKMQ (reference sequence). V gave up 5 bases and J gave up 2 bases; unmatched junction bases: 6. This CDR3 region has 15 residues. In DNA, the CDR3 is TGTGCCAGCAGCGGGGGGACAGGAGACACAGATACGCAGTATTTT. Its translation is CASSGGTGDTDTQYF.

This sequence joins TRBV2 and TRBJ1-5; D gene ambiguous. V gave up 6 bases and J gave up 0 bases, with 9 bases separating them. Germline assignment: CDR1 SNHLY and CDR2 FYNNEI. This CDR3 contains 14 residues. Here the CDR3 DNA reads TGTGCCAGCAGCCAGGATTATAGCAATCAGCCCCAGCATTTT. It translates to CASSQDYSNQPQHF.

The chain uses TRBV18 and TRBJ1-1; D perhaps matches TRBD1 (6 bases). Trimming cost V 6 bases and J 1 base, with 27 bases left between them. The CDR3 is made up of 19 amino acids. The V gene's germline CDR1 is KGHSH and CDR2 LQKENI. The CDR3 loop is CASSPLDSQIFRTNTEAFF. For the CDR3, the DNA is TGTGCCAGCTCCCCATTGGACAGCCAAATCTTTAGAACGAACACTGAAGCTTTCTTT.

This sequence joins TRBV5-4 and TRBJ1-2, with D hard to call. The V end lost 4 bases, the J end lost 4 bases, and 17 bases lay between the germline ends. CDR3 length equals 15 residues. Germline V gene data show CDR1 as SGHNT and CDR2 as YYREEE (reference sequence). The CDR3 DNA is TGTGCCAGCAGCCTAAAGGACGGGAGAAGCTATGGCTACACCTTC. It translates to CASSLKDGRSYGYTF. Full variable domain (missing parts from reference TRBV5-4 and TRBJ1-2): ETGVTQSPTHLIKTRGQQVTLRCSSQSGHNTVSWYQQALGQGPQFIFQYYREEENGRGNFPPRFSGLQFPNYSSELNVNALELDDSALYLCASSLKDGRSYGYTFGSGTRLTVV.

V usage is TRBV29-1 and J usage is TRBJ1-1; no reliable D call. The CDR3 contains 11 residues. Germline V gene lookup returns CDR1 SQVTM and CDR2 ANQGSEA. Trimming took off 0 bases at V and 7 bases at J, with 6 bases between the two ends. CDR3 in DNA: TGCAGCGTTGAAGAGAGAAATGAAGCTTTCTTT. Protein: CSVEERNEAFF. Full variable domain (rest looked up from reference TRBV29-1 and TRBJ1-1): SAVISQKPSRDICQRGTSLTIQCQVDSQVTMMFWYRQQPGQSLTLIATANQGSEATYESGFVIDKFPISRPNLTFSTLTVSNMSPEDSSIYLCSVEERNEAFFGQGTRLTVV.

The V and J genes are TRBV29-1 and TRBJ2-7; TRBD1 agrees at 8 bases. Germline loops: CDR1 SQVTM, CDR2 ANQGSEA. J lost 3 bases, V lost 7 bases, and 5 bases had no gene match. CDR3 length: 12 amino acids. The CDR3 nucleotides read TGCAGCGCCCGGACAGGGAACTACGAGCAGTACTTC. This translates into CSARTGNYEQYF.

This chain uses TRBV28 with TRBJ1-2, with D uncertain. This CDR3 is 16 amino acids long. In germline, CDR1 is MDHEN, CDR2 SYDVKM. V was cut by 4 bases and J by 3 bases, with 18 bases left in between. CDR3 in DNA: TGTGCCAGCAGTTCCCCGGGAGGGCCCTCGGACTATGGCTACACCTTC. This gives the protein CASSSPGGPSDYGYTF.

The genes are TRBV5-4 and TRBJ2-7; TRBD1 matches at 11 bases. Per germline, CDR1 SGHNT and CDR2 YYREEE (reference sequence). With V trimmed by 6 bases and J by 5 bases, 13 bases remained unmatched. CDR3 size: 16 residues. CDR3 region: CASTLGGTGGTHEQYF. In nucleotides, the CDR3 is TGTGCCAGCACCCTCGGGGGGACAGGGGGTACCCACGAGCAGTACTTC.

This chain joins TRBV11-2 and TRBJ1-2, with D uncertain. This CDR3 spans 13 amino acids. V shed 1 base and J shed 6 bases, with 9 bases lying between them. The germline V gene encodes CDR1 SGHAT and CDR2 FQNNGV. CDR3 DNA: TGTGCCAGCAGCTTAGTATTAGGAGATGGCTACACCTTC. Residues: CASSLVLGDGYTF.

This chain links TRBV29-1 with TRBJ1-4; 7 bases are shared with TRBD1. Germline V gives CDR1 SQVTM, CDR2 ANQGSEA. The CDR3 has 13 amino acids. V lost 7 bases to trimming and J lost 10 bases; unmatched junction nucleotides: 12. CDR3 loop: CSAATGWVGKLFF. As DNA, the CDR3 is TGCAGCGCCGCGACAGGGTGGGTTGGAAAACTGTTTTTT.

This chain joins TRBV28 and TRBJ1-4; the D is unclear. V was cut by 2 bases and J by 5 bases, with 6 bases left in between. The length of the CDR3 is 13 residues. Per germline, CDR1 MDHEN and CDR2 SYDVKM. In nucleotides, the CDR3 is TGTGCCAGCAGTTTAAGAGGGAATGAAAAACTGTTTTTT. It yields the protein CASSLRGNEKLFF.

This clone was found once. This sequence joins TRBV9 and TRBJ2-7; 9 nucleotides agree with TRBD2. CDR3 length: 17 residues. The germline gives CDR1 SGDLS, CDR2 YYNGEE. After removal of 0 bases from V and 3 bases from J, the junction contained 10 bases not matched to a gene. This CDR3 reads CASSVEGRLAGNYEQYF. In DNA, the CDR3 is TGTGCCAGCAGCGTAGAGGGGCGGCTAGCGGGGAACTACGAGCAGTACTTC.

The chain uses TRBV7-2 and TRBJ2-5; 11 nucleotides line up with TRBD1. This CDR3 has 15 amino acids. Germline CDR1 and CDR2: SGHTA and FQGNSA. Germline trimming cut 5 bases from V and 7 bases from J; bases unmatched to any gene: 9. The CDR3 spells CASSPGTGGERTQYF. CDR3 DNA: TGTGCCAGCAGCCCGGGGACAGGGGGGGAGAGGACCCAGTACTTC.

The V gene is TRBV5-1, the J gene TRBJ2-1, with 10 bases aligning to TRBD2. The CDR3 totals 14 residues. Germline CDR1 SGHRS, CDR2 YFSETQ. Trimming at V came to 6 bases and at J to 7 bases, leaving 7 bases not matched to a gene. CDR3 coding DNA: TGCGCCAGCACCGAACTAGCGGGGAAAAATGAGCAGTTCTTC. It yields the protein CASTELAGKNEQFF.

The CDR3 nucleotides are TGTGCCAGCAGCTTACGGCAGGGCTCCTACGAGCAGTACTTC. As protein: CASSLRQGSYEQYF. The chain employs TRBV7-9 and TRBJ2-7; tentatively, D is TRBD1 (5 bases). The CDR3 length is 14 residues. Germline V gives CDR1 SEHNR, CDR2 FQNEAQ (reference sequence). V was pared by 2 bases and J by 0 bases, with 8 bases between.

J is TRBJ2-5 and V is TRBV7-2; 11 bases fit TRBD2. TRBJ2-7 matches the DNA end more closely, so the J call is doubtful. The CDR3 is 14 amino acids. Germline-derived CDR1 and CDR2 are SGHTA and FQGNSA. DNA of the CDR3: TGTGCCAGCAGGCCGGGACTAGCGGCTTACGAGCAGTACTTC. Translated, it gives CASRPGLAAYEQYF.

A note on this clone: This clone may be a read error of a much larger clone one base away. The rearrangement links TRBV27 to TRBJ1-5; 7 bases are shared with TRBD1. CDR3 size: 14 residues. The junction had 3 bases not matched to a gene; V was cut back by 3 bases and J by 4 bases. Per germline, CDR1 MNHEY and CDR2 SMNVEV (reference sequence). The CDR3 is CASSLTGRNQPQHF. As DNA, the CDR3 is TGTGCCAGCAGTTTGACAGGGAGAAATCAGCCCCAGCATTTT.

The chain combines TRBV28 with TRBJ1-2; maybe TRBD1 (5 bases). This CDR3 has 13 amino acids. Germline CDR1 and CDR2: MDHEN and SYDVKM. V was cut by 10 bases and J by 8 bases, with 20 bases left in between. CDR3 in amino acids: CATSRAGSLGYTF. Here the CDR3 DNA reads TGTGCCACCTCCAGGGCAGGGTCTTTGGGCTACACCTTC.

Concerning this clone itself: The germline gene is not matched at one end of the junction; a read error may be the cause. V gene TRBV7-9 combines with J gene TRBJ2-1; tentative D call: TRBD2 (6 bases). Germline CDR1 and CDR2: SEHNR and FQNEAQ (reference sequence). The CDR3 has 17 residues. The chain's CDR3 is CSSSLDRLAGLNNEQFF. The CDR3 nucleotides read TGTTCCAGCAGCTTAGACCGGTTGGCGGGGTTAAACAATGAGCAGTTCTTC.

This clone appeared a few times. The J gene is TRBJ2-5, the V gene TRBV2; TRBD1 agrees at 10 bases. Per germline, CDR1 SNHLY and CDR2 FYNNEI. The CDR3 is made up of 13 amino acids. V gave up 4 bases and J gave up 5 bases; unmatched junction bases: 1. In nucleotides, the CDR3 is TGTGCCAGCAGTGGACAGGGGGCTGAGACCCAGTACTTC. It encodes CASSGQGAETQYF.